Below, one TCR beta chain is given with its context. The record originates from a study of molecular identifiers for immune sequencing clone quantification. TCRdb re-analysed the PCR reads in MiXCR, keeping a single row per CDR3 protein. The table includes hundreds of thousands of distinct CDR3 sequences, roughly 23% detected once. The CDR3 is 18 amino acids. The sequence was obtained from a human donor in good health. Some libraries in this study had Jurkat cell RNA spiked in. The chain combines TRBV21-1 with TRBJ2-6. TRBV21-1 is described as a pseudogene. Sample: naive CD8+ T cells from blood, with Jurkat cell RNA spiked in. Regarding subset: FACS-sorted CD8+CD4-CCR7+CD45RA+ naive T cells. CDR3 loop: CASSNTELRALGANVLTF. For the CDR3, the DNA is TGTGCCAGCAGCAATACCGAGTTACGTGCGTTAGGGGCCAACGTCCTGACTTTC.